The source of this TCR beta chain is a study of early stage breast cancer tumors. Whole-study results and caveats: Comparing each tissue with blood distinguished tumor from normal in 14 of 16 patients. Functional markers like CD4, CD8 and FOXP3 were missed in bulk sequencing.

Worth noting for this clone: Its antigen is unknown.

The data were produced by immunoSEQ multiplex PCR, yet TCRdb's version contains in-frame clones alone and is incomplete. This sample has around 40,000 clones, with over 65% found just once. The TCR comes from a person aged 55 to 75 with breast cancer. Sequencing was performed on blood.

The CDR3 loop is CASSNGDSSYEQYF. The CDR3 bases are TGTGCCAGCAGCAACGGCGACAGCTCCTACGAGCAGTACTTC. The V gene is TRBV28, the J gene TRBJ2-7, with a weak D call TRBD1 (5 bases). This CDR3 contains 14 residues. Germline values: CDR1 MDHEN, CDR2 SYDVKM. V lost 6 bases and J lost 0, with 12 bases in between.